A single sample gave rise to the 20 T cell receptor beta chains below, sequenced in a study of T cells after yellow fever vaccination. TCRdb independently ran MiXCR on the 5' RACE reads; one entry per CDR3 protein. Among some 560,000 distinct CDR3 sequences listed, 15% to 20% were seen once. Specimen: PBMCs, collected 15 days after the yellow fever booster vaccination. The receptors stem from a man aged 25 to 40 who received the YFV17D yellow fever vaccine.

The chain links TRBV29-1 to TRBJ2-7; D is unresolved. Trimming shortened V by 4 bases and J by 4 bases, and 11 bases separated the two germline ends. The CDR3 sequence is 12 residues long. CDR1 and CDR2 from the germline V gene are SQVTM and ANQGSEA. CDR3 nucleotide sequence: TGCAGCGTTGTGGGAATTCAATACGAGCAGTACTTC. Amino acid sequence: CSVVGIQYEQYF.

This clonotype has a handful of counts. This sequence joins TRBV5-8 and TRBJ2-6; possible D gene TRBD2, 6 bases. The V end was cut by 3 bases, the J end by 3 bases, with 16 bases between. This CDR3 is 17 amino acids long. Germline CDR1 SGHTS, CDR2 YDEGEE. CDR3 sequence (DNA): TGTGCCAGCAGCTCTGCGGGAACATCGGTTGGGGCCAACGTCCTGACTTTC. Residues: CASSSAGTSVGANVLTF.

This clonotype was counted a few times. The chain is built from TRBV28 and TRBJ1-1, with 10 bases matching TRBD1. Germline values: CDR1 MDHEN, CDR2 SYDVKM. V was clipped by 5 bases and J by 4 bases; unmatched bases: 7. The CDR3 runs to 15 residues. CDR3 protein: CASSRAGTGVTEAFF. As DNA, the CDR3 is TGTGCCAGCAGTCGGGCCGGGACAGGGGTCACTGAAGCTTTCTTT.

The gene calls are TRBV7-9 and TRBJ1-6; D gene uncertain. This CDR3 region has 13 residues. In germline, CDR1 is SEHNR, CDR2 FQNEAQ (reference sequence). V lost 7 bases and J lost 7, with 11 bases in between. The chain's CDR3 is CASTQQENSPLHF. The CDR3 DNA is TGTGCCAGCACCCAGCAGGAGAATTCACCCCTCCACTTT.

This clonotype was found a few times. The rearrangement uses TRBV4-3 and TRBJ2-1; D is ambiguous. The CDR3 length is 16 residues. Looked up from germline, CDR1 is LGHNA and CDR2 is YSLEER. With 0 bases removed from V and 3 bases from J, the gap between germline ends came to 12 bases. The CDR3 sequence is CASSQDPDGSYNEQFF. CDR3 sequence (DNA): TGCGCCAGCAGCCAAGATCCCGATGGCAGCTACAATGAGCAGTTCTTC.

The gene calls are TRBV7-2 and TRBJ2-3; TRBD1 might be the D (6 bases). This CDR3 has 16 amino acids. Germline-derived CDR1 and CDR2 are SGHTA and FQGNSA. V was trimmed by 5 bases and J by 4 bases, leaving 19 bases between them. CDR3 sequence (DNA): TGTGCCAGCAGCAGACACAGGGAAACTATCGCAGATACGCAGTATTTT. It translates to CASSRHRETIADTQYF. The full variable domain, completed using reference TRBV7-2 and TRBJ2-3, is GAGVSQSPSNKVTEKGKDVELRCDPISGHTALYWYRQSLGQGLEFLIYFQGNSAPDKSGLPSDRFSAERTGGSVSTLTIQRTQQEDSAVYLCASSRHRETIADTQYFGPGTRLTVL.

This clonotype was detected a few times. This CDR3 reads CASSLSSGRADTQYF. Here the CDR3 DNA reads TGTGCCAGCAGTTTGAGTAGCGGGAGAGCAGATACGCAGTATTTT. The chain joins TRBV12-3 or TRBV12-4 to TRBJ2-3; 9 bases match TRBD2. V shed 3 bases, J shed 4 bases, and the junction held 5 bases outside the gene matches. CDR3 size: 15 residues.

This clonotype came up a few times. The chain links TRBV11-2 to TRBJ2-7; 8 positions agree with TRBD1. Germline CDR1 is SGHAT and CDR2 is FQNNGV. Trimming took 3 bases from V and 2 from J; bases not matched to a gene: 3. The CDR3 is 14 amino acids. For the CDR3, the DNA is TGTGCCAGCAGCTTGGACAGGGAAGCCTACGAGCAGTACTTC. This codes for CASSLDREAYEQYF.

V usage is TRBV20-1 and J usage is TRBJ1-5, with TRBD1 matching over 10 bases. The length of the CDR3 is 15 residues. Germline assignment: CDR1 DFQATT and CDR2 SNEGSKA (reference sequence). The V gene end was trimmed by 2 bases and the J gene end by 6 bases; junction bases not matched to a gene: 7. The CDR3 loop reads CSARKSGTGVQPQHF. The CDR3 nucleotides are TGCAGTGCTAGAAAGTCCGGGACAGGGGTTCAGCCCCAGCATTTT.

This clonotype was detected a few times. The genes are TRBV7-2 and TRBJ2-2, with D hard to call. This CDR3 comprises 14 residues. Germline CDR1 is SGHTA and CDR2 is FQGNSA. Trimming cost V 5 bases and J 5 bases, with 12 bases left between them. The chain's CDR3 is CASSPDHTTGELFF. Here the CDR3 DNA reads TGTGCCAGCAGCCCCGACCACACGACCGGGGAGCTGTTTTTT.

There are a few counts of this clonotype. The chain couples TRBV10-3 to TRBJ1-1; tentatively, D is TRBD1 (6 bases). The CDR3 sequence is 13 residues long. V lost 5 bases and J lost 0, with 7 bases in between. Germline CDR1 reads ENHRY; CDR2 reads SYGVKD. CDR3 protein: CAISTGMNTEAFF. In nucleotides, the CDR3 is TGTGCCATCAGTACAGGGATGAACACTGAAGCTTTCTTT.

The chain joins TRBV4-2 to TRBJ2-7; 14 bases align to TRBD2. This CDR3 contains 15 residues. Germline trimming cut 7 bases from V and 3 bases from J; bases unmatched to any gene: 5. CDR1 is LGHNA and CDR2 is YNFKEQ in the germline V gene. The CDR3 region has the DNA TGTGCCAGCACCCCAGGACTAGCGGGAGGCTACGAGCAGTACTTC. This translates into CASTPGLAGGYEQYF.

The chain carries TRBV5-6 and TRBJ1-1, with no clear D. Trimming removed 4 bases at V and 5 bases at J, with 6 bases between. This CDR3 has 11 amino acids. Germline CDR1 is SGHDT and CDR2 is YYEEEE. The CDR3 here is CASSALTEAFF. The CDR3 bases are TGTGCCAGCAGCGCCCTGACTGAAGCTTTCTTT. The whole variable domain, remainder taken from reference TRBV5-6 and TRBJ1-1, is DAGVTQSPTHLIKTRGQQVTLRCSPKSGHDTVSWYQQALGQGPQFIFQYYEEEERQRGNFPDRFSGHQFPNYSSELNVNALLLGDSALYLCASSALTEAFFGQGTRLTVV.

This clonotype was seen a handful of times. V gene TRBV12-3 or TRBV12-4 combines with J gene TRBJ2-7; D is unresolved. The CDR3 is made up of 13 amino acids. V was clipped by 4 bases and J by 3 bases, with 10 bases between them. This CDR3 reads CASSSSVDYEQYF. In nucleotides, the CDR3 is TGTGCCAGCAGTTCAAGCGTCGACTACGAGCAGTACTTC.

V usage is TRBV5-1 and J usage is TRBJ1-5; TRBD1 matches 9 bases. Germline trimming cut 0 bases from V and 7 bases from J; bases unmatched to any gene: 5. Germline CDR1 reads SGHRS; CDR2 reads YFSETQ. The CDR3 is 15 residues long. The CDR3 DNA sequence: TGCGCCAGCAGCTTGGGGGACAGGGAGGCCCAGCCCCAGCATTTT. This codes for CASSLGDREAQPQHF.

This clonotype has just a few counts. The V gene is TRBV7-2, the J gene TRBJ1-4; possibly TRBD1 for D (5 bases). The V gene lost 6 bases and the J gene lost 3 bases, with 11 bases spanning the gap. CDR3 length: 14 amino acids. The germline gives CDR1 SGHTA, CDR2 FQGNSA. CDR3 sequence (DNA): TGTGCCAGCAGACTCCAGGGTGCTAATGAAAAACTGTTTTTT. This translates into CASRLQGANEKLFF.

This clonotype was counted between two and nine times. The chain recombines TRBV15 with TRBJ2-7; 10 bases line up with TRBD1. The trim removed 7 bases at V and 2 bases at J, leaving 5 bases unmatched. The CDR3 contains 14 residues. Germline V CDR1 and CDR2: LNHNV, YYDKDF (reference sequence). CDR3 sequence (DNA): TGTGCCACCACCTCGGACAGGGGGGCCTACGAGCAGTACTTC. Protein sequence: CATTSDRGAYEQYF.

This clonotype was detected a few times. This chain links TRBV20-1 with TRBJ2-3, with 8 nucleotides matching TRBD2. Germline lookup yields CDR1 DFQATT and CDR2 SNEGSKA (reference sequence). V trimming: 6 bases; J trimming: 5 bases; junction bases outside the gene matches: 7. The CDR3 sequence is 13 residues long. For the CDR3, the DNA is TGCAGTGCCTACGGGGGGGCCCAAGATACGCAGTATTTT. This sequence encodes CSAYGGAQDTQYF.

This clonotype was seen a few times. CDR3 DNA: TGCAGTGCTAGAGATCGATACGGGACTAGCGGGAGGGATGAGCAGTTCTTC. This translates into CSARDRYGTSGRDEQFF. The chain employs TRBV20-1 and TRBJ2-1, with 16 bases identical to TRBD2. The CDR3 covers 17 residues. Germline CDR1 and CDR2: DFQATT and SNEGSKA (reference sequence). Trimming took 0 bases from V and 8 from J; bases not matched to a gene: 7.

The rearrangement links TRBV6-6 to TRBJ2-7; no reliable D call. Trimming took off 3 bases at V and 3 bases at J, with 6 bases between the two ends. Germline CDR1 reads MNHNY; CDR2 reads SVGAGI (reference sequence). The CDR3 has 12 residues. The DNA for the CDR3 is TGTGCCAGCAGTTATAGCAACTACGAGCAGTACTTC. Amino acids: CASSYSNYEQYF.